This T cell receptor (beta chain) was obtained from a study of long-term antiretroviral therapy in people with HIV. Between the trimmed V and J ends, which lost 7 bases and 1 base, there was a span of 14 bases. The CDR3 length is 14 residues. Germline V gene data show CDR1 as SGHDT and CDR2 as YYEEEE. The assay, immunoSEQ v3.0, was run at survey level. Per sample, sequencing targeted roughly 40,000-55,000 T-cell genomes. This table comes from immunoSEQ multiplex PCR, and its TCRdb copy is limited to in-frame clones, with some not included. The table lists under 25,000 clones, around 82% of them singletons, with more than 4% in the top ten.

The input for sequencing was unsorted PBMCs, taken 0.5 years after starting antiretroviral therapy. This clonotype was sampled from a woman aged 35 to 49 with HIV. The chain combines TRBV5-6 with TRBJ1-1; D is unclear. CDR3 in DNA: TGTGCCAGCGAAAGGTCCTACGGGAACACTGAAGCTTTCTTT. This sequence encodes CASERSYGNTEAFF. The full variable domain, with the rest looked up from reference TRBV5-6 and TRBJ1-1, is DAGVTQSPTHLIKTRGQQVTLRCSPKSGHDTVSWYQQALGQGPQFIFQYYEEEERQRGNFPDRFSGHQFPNYSSELNVNALLLGDSALYLCASERSYGNTEAFFGQGTRLTVV.